The clone carrying this T cell receptor (beta chain) was observed many times. Time point noted: sample taken at primary tumor resection. Whole RNA, which was extracted from tumor, nontumor lung tissue or frozen PBMC, was sequenced without any cell sorting. Samples came from about 72 TRACERx patients with untreated early-stage lung cancer. This specimen comes from a study of spatial heterogeneity in lung cancer. Every individual TCR cDNA molecule carried its own unique molecular identifier, which allowed correction of PCR and sequencing errors. TCRdb recomputed calls from the 5' RACE reads with MiXCR, one row per CDR3 protein. Of about 40,000 distinct CDR3 sequences in the sample, 5.2% are singletons; the top ten hold 20% to 30%. J was trimmed by 6 bases and V by 7 bases; bases with no gene match: 2. This CDR3 has 11 residues. CDR1 is MNHEY, CDR2 SVGAGI, per germline.

The specimen was PBMCs, collected at surgery. The chain links TRBV6-5 to TRBJ2-7, with 8 bases that match TRBD2. This TCR was recovered from a female donor with early-stage non-small cell lung cancer. For the CDR3, the DNA is TGTGCCAGCACCGGGAGGGGCGAGCAGTACTTC. Translating it yields CASTGRGEQYF.